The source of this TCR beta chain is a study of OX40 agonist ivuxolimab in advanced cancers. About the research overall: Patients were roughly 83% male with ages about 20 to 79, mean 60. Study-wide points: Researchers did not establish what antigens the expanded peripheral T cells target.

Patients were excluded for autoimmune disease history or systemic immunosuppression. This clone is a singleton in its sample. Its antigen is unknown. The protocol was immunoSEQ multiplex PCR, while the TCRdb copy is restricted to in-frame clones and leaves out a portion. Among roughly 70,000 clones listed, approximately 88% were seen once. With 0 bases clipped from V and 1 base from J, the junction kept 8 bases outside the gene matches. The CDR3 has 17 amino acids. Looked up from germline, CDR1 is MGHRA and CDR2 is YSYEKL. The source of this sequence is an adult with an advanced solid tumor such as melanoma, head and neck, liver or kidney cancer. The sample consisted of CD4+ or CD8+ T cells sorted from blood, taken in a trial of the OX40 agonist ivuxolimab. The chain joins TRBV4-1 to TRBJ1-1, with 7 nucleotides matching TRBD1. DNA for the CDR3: TGCGCCAGCAGCCAAGAGTGGGACAGCCTCAGGAACACTGAAGCTTTCTTT. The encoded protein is CASSQEWDSLRNTEAFF.